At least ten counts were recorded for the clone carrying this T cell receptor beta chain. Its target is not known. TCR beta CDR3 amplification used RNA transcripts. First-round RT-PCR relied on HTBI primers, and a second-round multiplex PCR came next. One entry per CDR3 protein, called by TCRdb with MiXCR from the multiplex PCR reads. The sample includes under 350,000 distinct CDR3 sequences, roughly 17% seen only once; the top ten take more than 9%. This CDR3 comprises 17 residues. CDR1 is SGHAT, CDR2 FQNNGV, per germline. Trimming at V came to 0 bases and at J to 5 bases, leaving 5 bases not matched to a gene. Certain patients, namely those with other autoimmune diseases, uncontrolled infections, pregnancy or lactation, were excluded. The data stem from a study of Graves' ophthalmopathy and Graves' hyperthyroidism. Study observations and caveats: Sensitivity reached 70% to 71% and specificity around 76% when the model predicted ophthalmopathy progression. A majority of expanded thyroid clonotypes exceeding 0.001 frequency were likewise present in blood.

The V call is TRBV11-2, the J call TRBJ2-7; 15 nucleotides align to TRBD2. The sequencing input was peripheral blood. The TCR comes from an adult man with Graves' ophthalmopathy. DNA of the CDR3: TGTGCCAGCAGCTTAGAGGGGACTAGCGGGGGGCTGGACGAGCAGTACTTC. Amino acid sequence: CASSLEGTSGGLDEQYF.